The 28 T cell receptor beta chains below come from one sample, sequenced in a study of identical twins. From the 5' RACE reads, TCRdb called clonotypes with MiXCR, one entry per CDR3 protein. Of 1,800,000 or so distinct CDR3 sequences in the sample, under 35% were seen once. Sequencing was performed on cord blood. The receptors stem from a newborn girl in good health.

The chain has TRBV20-1 and TRBJ1-4; the D gene is possibly TRBD1 (6 bases). Germline CDR1 and CDR2: DFQATT and SNEGSKA (reference sequence). The V end was cut by 5 bases, the J end by 8 bases, with 12 bases between. The CDR3 extends over 12 amino acids. CDR3 nucleotides: TGCAGTGCTGGGGACAATGAGGAAAAACTGTTTTTT. Translating it yields CSAGDNEEKLFF.

This clonotype was counted between two and nine times. This chain connects TRBV7-9 to TRBJ1-1; TRBD1 matches at 9 bases. The trim removed 8 bases at V and 4 bases at J, leaving 8 bases unmatched. The CDR3 loop spans 14 amino acids. Germline V gene data show CDR1 as SEHNR and CDR2 as FQNEAQ (reference sequence). CDR3 in DNA: TGTGCCAGCCGGACAGGGGCGGAGAGCACTGAAGCTTTCTTT. Its protein is CASRTGAESTEAFF.

This clonotype came up once. The V call is TRBV7-8, the J call TRBJ2-1; D perhaps matches TRBD2 (9 bases). The V gene lost 1 base and the J gene lost 6 bases, with 16 bases spanning the gap. Germline-derived CDR1 and CDR2 are SGHVS and FQNEAQ. This CDR3 contains 16 residues. The CDR3 coding sequence is TGTGCCAGCAGCTTAGATCCTAGCGGGACAGGCAATGAGCAGTTCTTC. It encodes CASSLDPSGTGNEQFF.

This clonotype appeared many times. The chain has TRBV5-1 and TRBJ2-4; no clear D gene. This CDR3 spans 12 amino acids. Germline V gives CDR1 SGHRS, CDR2 YFSETQ. The V gene lost 4 bases and the J gene lost 6 bases, with 8 bases spanning the gap. The CDR3 sequence is CASSPEVNIQYF. CDR3 nucleotides: TGCGCCAGCAGCCCGGAAGTAAACATTCAGTACTTC.

V gene TRBV2 combines with J gene TRBJ1-5, with a tentative D call TRBD1 (6 bases). This CDR3 comprises 15 residues. Trimming took off 1 base at V and 4 bases at J, with 11 bases between the two ends. Looked up from germline, CDR1 is SNHLY and CDR2 is FYNNEI. The CDR3 is CASSEGQVTNQPQHF. CDR3 DNA: TGTGCCAGCAGTGAAGGACAGGTGACGAATCAGCCCCAGCATTTT.

The rearrangement links TRBV6-6 to TRBJ1-2; 10 nucleotides match TRBD1. Per the germline V gene, CDR1 is MNHNY and CDR2 is SVGAGI (reference sequence). The CDR3 length is 17 residues. V lost 6 bases to trimming and J lost 7 bases; unmatched junction nucleotides: 17. The CDR3 DNA is TGTGCCAGCAGGCCTATGGATGGGGACAGGGGTTGGTGTGGCTACACCTTC. Translated: CASRPMDGDRGWCGYTF.

The CDR3 DNA reads as TGTGCCAGCAGTTCGGGACCTAACTACGAGCAGTTCTTC. Translating gives CASSSGPNYEQFF. V usage is TRBV28 and J usage is TRBJ2-1; D possibly matches TRBD1 or TRBD2 (5 bases each). The germline gives CDR1 MDHEN, CDR2 SYDVKM. There are 13 residues in the CDR3. V lost 4 bases, J lost 10 bases, and 14 bases lay in between.

The sample holds one count of this clonotype. The chain links TRBV7-9 to TRBJ2-7; 9 positions agree with TRBD1. The CDR3 runs 14 residues. V trimming: 6 bases; J trimming: 5 bases; junction bases outside the gene matches: 8. Germline CDR1 is SEHNR and CDR2 is FQNEAQ (reference sequence). The CDR3 coding sequence is TGTGCCAGCAGATCCGGGACAGGGTACCACGAGCAGTACTTC. This sequence encodes CASRSGTGYHEQYF. Using reference TRBV7-9 and TRBJ2-7 for the parts outside the CDR3, the full variable domain is DTGVSQNPRHKITKRGQNVTFRCDPISEHNRLYWYRQTLGQGPEFLTYFQNEAQLEKSRLLSDRFSAERPKGSFSTLEIQRTEQGDSAMYLCASRSGTGYHEQYFGPGTRLTVT.

This clonotype has just a few counts. The rearrangement uses TRBV5-1 and TRBJ2-1, with 10 bases identical to TRBD2. Germline V lookup: CDR1 SGHRS, CDR2 YFSETQ. The CDR3 runs to 17 residues. Trimming removed 2 bases from V and 4 bases from J; junction bases left unmatched: 9. CDR3 coding DNA: TGCGCCAGCAGCTTCGGCCGCACTAGCGGGACTTACAATGAGCAGTTCTTC. As protein: CASSFGRTSGTYNEQFF. The variable domain in full, with the rest retrieved from reference TRBV5-1 and TRBJ2-1, is KAGVTQTPRYLIKTRGQQVTLSCSPISGHRSVSWYQQTPGQGLQFLFEYFSETQRNKGNFPGRFSGRQFSNSRSEMNVSTLELGDSALYLCASSFGRTSGTYNEQFFGPGTRLTVL.

This chain uses TRBV5-4 with TRBJ1-5; TRBD1 might be the D (5 bases). This CDR3 has 12 residues. Germline CDR1 and CDR2: SGHNT and YYREEE (reference sequence). V lost 5 bases and J 6 bases, leaving 9 bases between the germline ends. In nucleotides, the CDR3 is TGTGCCAGCAGGGGGGATGCTCAGCCCCAGCATTTT. As protein: CASRGDAQPQHF.

The sample holds many counts of this clonotype. The chain uses TRBV29-1 and TRBJ2-1, with D possibly matching TRBD2 (6 bases). Germline CDR1 is SQVTM and CDR2 is ANQGSEA. The CDR3 runs 14 residues. V gave up 6 bases and J gave up 9 bases, with 21 bases separating them. Here the CDR3 DNA reads TGCAGCGTGGAAATATATGCGGGGAGTGGTGAGCAGTTCTTC. Translated, it gives CSVEIYAGSGEQFF.

Only a few counts were recorded for this clonotype. The genes are TRBV6-5 and TRBJ2-3; D ambiguous. Trimming removed 6 bases at V and 1 base at J, with 14 bases between. Germline assignment: CDR1 MNHEY and CDR2 SVGAGI. The CDR3 runs to 15 residues. Written as DNA, the CDR3 is TGTGCCAGCAGCCAATGGGGTCGGGGCACAGATACGCAGTATTTT. As protein: CASSQWGRGTDTQYF.

This clonotype has only a few counts. The chain carries TRBV5-6 and TRBJ2-7, with D unresolved. The DNA matches TRBJ2-5 better at its end, which makes the J call doubtful. The CDR3 extends over 12 amino acids. CDR1 is SGHDT and CDR2 is YYEEEE in the germline V gene. CDR3 nucleotides: TGTGCCAGCAGCTCCCGTCCTGGGACCCAGTACTTC. As protein: CASSSRPGTQYF.

This chain connects TRBV10-3 to TRBJ1-1; TRBD1 agrees at 7 bases. The germline V gene has CDR1 ENHRY and CDR2 SYGVKD. J lost 3 bases, V lost 3 bases, and 4 bases had no gene match. The CDR3 loop spans 14 amino acids. Written as DNA, the CDR3 is TGTGCCATCAGTGACCGACAGGGCGACACTGAAGCTTTCTTT. It codes for CAISDRQGDTEAFF.

J is TRBJ1-6 and V is TRBV27; no definite D call. The CDR3 runs to 15 residues. Looked up from germline, CDR1 is MNHEY and CDR2 is SMNVEV (reference sequence). V was clipped by 2 bases and J by 6 bases, with 11 bases between them. CDR3 sequence reads: CASSLRAGLNSPLHF. For the CDR3, the DNA is TGTGCCAGCAGTTTACGGGCAGGCCTTAATTCACCCCTCCACTTT.

On this clonotype: At one boundary the junction diverges from the germline segment, which might be a read error. J is TRBJ2-3 and V is TRBV11-2, with 10 bases fitting TRBD2. Germline lookup yields CDR1 SGHAT and CDR2 FQNNGV. The CDR3 spans 14 residues. DNA of the CDR3: TGTGCCTGCAGGGTTAGCGGGGGGACAGATACGCAGTATTTT. Translating it yields CACRVSGGTDTQYF.

The gene calls are TRBV29-1 and TRBJ1-2; D remains unclear. CDR3 size: 12 residues. With 6 bases removed from V and 2 bases from J, the gap between germline ends came to 10 bases. Germline CDR1 SQVTM, CDR2 ANQGSEA. DNA for the CDR3: TGCAGCGTATGGGGAGGGAACTATGGCTACACCTTC. Amino acid sequence: CSVWGGNYGYTF.

The rearrangement joins TRBV25-1 to TRBJ1-2; no clear D gene. There are 15 residues in the CDR3. Germline V gives CDR1 MGHDK, CDR2 SYGVNS. Trimming shortened V by 5 bases and J by 5 bases, and 18 bases separated the two germline ends. CDR3 sequence (DNA): TGTGCCAGCAGTTCGGACCCCCTCAATATGTATGGCTACACCTTC. Amino acids: CASSSDPLNMYGYTF.

This sequence joins TRBV9 and TRBJ2-3, with D possibly matching TRBD2 (5 bases). The CDR3 covers 17 residues. The V end lost 0 bases, the J end lost 0 bases, and 14 bases lay between the germline ends. From germline, CDR1 is SGDLS and CDR2 YYNGEE. CDR3 in amino acids: CASSVGRTSPSTDTQYF. The CDR3 DNA follows: TGTGCCAGCAGCGTAGGTAGGACTTCACCCAGCACAGATACGCAGTATTTT.

This clonotype was seen more than once but under ten times. V is TRBV18 and J is TRBJ2-3; TRBD1 might be the D (6 bases). Germline V gene sequence: CDR1 KGHSH, CDR2 LQKENI. The CDR3 contains 16 residues. The germline V and J ends were trimmed by 0 bases and 0 bases, with 10 bases remaining between them. The CDR3 protein is CASSPPQGLSTDTQYF. The CDR3 nucleotides read TGTGCCAGCTCACCACCTCAGGGGCTAAGCACAGATACGCAGTATTTT.

The chain has TRBV6-1 and TRBJ2-7; D call uncertain. Germline loops: CDR1 MNHNS, CDR2 SASEGT. The CDR3 is 13 amino acids. V gave up 5 bases and J gave up 2 bases, with 10 bases separating them. CDR3 sequence reads: CASSRRRAYEQYF. The CDR3 nucleotides are TGTGCCAGCAGTCGACGACGGGCCTACGAGCAGTACTTC.

V usage is TRBV12-3 or TRBV12-4 and J usage is TRBJ1-1; 9 bases match TRBD1. With V trimmed by 4 bases and J by 0 bases, 6 bases remained unmatched. The CDR3 is 16 residues long. In DNA, the CDR3 is TGTGCCAGCAGTTCATACCACAGGGGGCTGAACACTGAAGCTTTCTTT. Its translation: CASSSYHRGLNTEAFF.

This clonotype was seen only once. This chain connects TRBV6-6 to TRBJ1-1; TRBD1 matches at 7 bases. The germline gives CDR1 MNHNY, CDR2 SVGAGI (reference sequence). There are 13 residues in the CDR3. V shed 4 bases, J shed 7 bases, and the junction held 6 bases outside the gene matches. CDR3 DNA: TGTGCCAGCAGTTGGGGACAGTACATTGAAGCTTTCTTT. It specifies CASSWGQYIEAFF.

The V and J genes are TRBV5-1 and TRBJ2-7; tentative D call: TRBD1 (5 bases). V lost 0 bases to trimming and J lost 1 base, with 11 bases between them. This CDR3 is 15 amino acids long. Germline V gene data show CDR1 as SGHRS and CDR2 as YFSETQ. The DNA for the CDR3 is TGCGCCAGCAGCTTGGGGACACTACTTTCCTACGAGCAGTACTTC. Amino acid sequence: CASSLGTLLSYEQYF.

This clonotype appeared a few times. This chain uses TRBV25-1 with TRBJ2-1; D not certain. Germline V CDR1 and CDR2: MGHDK, SYGVNS. The CDR3 sequence is 10 residues long. The V gene lost 2 bases and the J gene lost 13 bases, with 6 bases spanning the gap. The CDR3 DNA is TGTGCCAGCAGTGAACGGGTCCAGTTCTTC. This encodes CASSERVQFF.

The chain combines TRBV5-5 with TRBJ2-7, with 7 bases matching TRBD1. The V and J ends lost 4 bases and 0 bases, in that order; junction bases with no gene match: 7. This CDR3 is 15 amino acids long. The germline V gene has CDR1 SGHKS and CDR2 YYEKEE (reference sequence). The CDR3 DNA reads as TGTGCCAGCAGCAACAAAGACAGGGTCTCCTACGAGCAGTACTTC. Translated: CASSNKDRVSYEQYF. Full variable domain (remainder filled in from reference TRBV5-5 and TRBJ2-7): DAGVTQSPTHLIKTRGQQVTLRCSPISGHKSVSWYQQVLGQGPQFIFQYYEKEERGRGNFPDRFSARQFPNYSSELNVNALLLGDSALYLCASSNKDRVSYEQYFGPGTRLTVT.

The chain couples TRBV28 to TRBJ2-5; the D gene is possibly TRBD1 (6 bases). Germline-derived CDR1 and CDR2 are MDHEN and SYDVKM. There are 14 residues in the CDR3. Trimming shortened V by 2 bases and J by 11 bases, and 18 bases separated the two germline ends. This chain's CDR3 is CASSLILQGSEQYF. Written as DNA, the CDR3 is TGTGCCAGCAGTTTAATCCTCCAGGGGAGTGAGCAGTACTTC.

Many counts were recorded for this clonotype. The chain carries TRBV28 and TRBJ2-3; D unclear. Germline lookup yields CDR1 MDHEN and CDR2 SYDVKM. The ends were cut back, 1 base at V and 4 bases at J, with 9 bases in the middle. The CDR3 covers 14 residues. DNA of the CDR3: TGTGCCAGCAGTTTATTGGCCCGGGCAGATACGCAGTATTTT. Translating gives CASSLLARADTQYF.